The 20 T cell receptor beta chains in this list originate from one sample, sequenced in a study of T cell responses to AZD1222 COVID-19 vaccine. Only in-frame clones appear in the TCRdb table, and some are missing; sequencing was by immunoSEQ multiplex PCR. Found here are some 100,000 clones, around 87% of them singletons; the top ten hold 4.4%. Sample: peripheral blood, taken 28 days after the second AZD1222 dose. Receptor source: an adult who received the AZD1222 COVID-19 vaccine.

The chain joins TRBV11-2 to TRBJ2-1; perhaps TRBD2 as D (6 bases). CDR1 is SGHAT, CDR2 FQNNGV, per germline. Trimming pared 0 bases from V and 9 bases from J, leaving 12 bases between. The CDR3 is 14 residues long. CDR3 DNA: TGTGCCAGCAGCTTAGATCCCGGGGACTTTGAGCAGTTCTTC. It codes for CASSLDPGDFEQFF.

The V and J genes are TRBV6-5 and TRBJ2-7; 10 bases are shared with TRBD2. The CDR3 spans 14 residues. V trimming: 5 bases; J trimming: 3 bases; junction bases outside the gene matches: 4. CDR1 and CDR2 (germline): MNHEY, SVGAGI. CDR3 DNA sequence: TGTGCCAGCAGTCGTAGCGGGGGGCTCTACGAGCAGTACTTC. Residues: CASSRSGGLYEQYF.

The V and J genes are TRBV27 and TRBJ1-5, with 12 bases fitting TRBD1. CDR1 and CDR2 (germline): MNHEY, SMNVEV (reference sequence). Losses at the gene ends were 2 bases for V and 7 bases for J; bases not matched to a gene: 9. The CDR3 sequence is 17 residues long. The DNA of the CDR3 is TGTGCCAGCAGTTTAGTAGGGGGACAGGGGGCGAAACAGCCCCAGCATTTT. Its protein product is CASSLVGGQGAKQPQHF.

J is TRBJ2-5 and V is TRBV4-2; TRBD2 agrees at 11 bases. The CDR3 covers 16 residues. Germline V gene lookup returns CDR1 LGHNA and CDR2 YNFKEQ. V shed 1 base and J 6 bases; nucleotides not matched to a gene: 7. The CDR3 spells CASSQVLAGGEKTQYF. The CDR3 DNA reads as TGTGCCAGCAGCCAAGTGCTAGCGGGGGGCGAGAAGACCCAGTACTTC.

V is TRBV2 and J is TRBJ2-7; unclear D gene. Germline V CDR1 and CDR2: SNHLY, FYNNEI. The CDR3 runs to 12 residues. V gave up 5 bases and J gave up 4 bases, with 9 bases separating them. In DNA, the CDR3 is TGTGCCAGCAGTAAAGGTGGTTACGAGCAGTACTTC. Residues: CASSKGGYEQYF.

The chain has TRBV3-1 (or the pseudogene TRBV3-2) and TRBJ2-7; 7 bases map to TRBD1. Germline V lookup: CDR1 LGHDT, CDR2 YNNKEL (reference sequence). J lost 2 bases, V lost 5 bases, and 12 bases had no gene match. The CDR3 runs to 16 residues. The CDR3 spells CASSTSLTGLPYEQYF. CDR3 coding DNA: TGTGCCAGCAGCACGTCCCTGACAGGGCTCCCCTACGAGCAGTACTTC.

The chain combines TRBV28 with TRBJ1-1; D is ambiguous. Per germline, CDR1 MDHEN and CDR2 SYDVKM. The CDR3 loop spans 13 amino acids. The ends were cut back, 6 bases at V and 1 base at J, with 9 bases in the middle. CDR3 sequence reads: CASRREGNTEAFF. The CDR3 nucleotides read TGTGCCAGCAGGAGGGAGGGGAACACTGAAGCTTTCTTT.

The chain has TRBV7-9 and TRBJ1-2; D possibly corresponds to TRBD1 (5 bases). Trimming stripped 3 bases from V and 8 bases from J, with 16 bases between. The CDR3 is made up of 14 amino acids. Looked up from germline, CDR1 is SEHNR and CDR2 is FQNEAQ (reference sequence). The CDR3 here is CASSFFEMRGGYTF. Written as DNA, the CDR3 is TGTGCCAGCAGCTTCTTCGAAATGCGGGGCGGCTACACCTTC.

This clone was detected only once. The CDR3 region is CASRPTDRGHQKLFF. The CDR3 bases are TGTGCCAGCAGGCCCACGGACAGGGGCCATCAAAAACTGTTTTTT. The V and J genes are TRBV28 and TRBJ1-4; 9 bases align to TRBD1. The CDR3 sequence is 15 residues long. The J segment lost 9 bases and the V segment lost 6 bases, leaving 11 bases of the junction unmatched. Germline V gene data show CDR1 as MDHEN and CDR2 as SYDVKM. The variable domain in full, completed from reference TRBV28 and TRBJ1-4, reads DVKVTQSSRYLVKRTGEKVFLECVQDMDHENMFWYRQDPGLGLRLIYFSYDVKMKEKGDIPEGYSVSREKKERFSLILESASTNQTSMYLCASRPTDRGHQKLFFGSGTQLSVL.

CDR3 nucleotide sequence: TGCGCCAGCAGGGACGGGGCAACTAATGAAAAACTGTTTTTT. This sequence encodes CASRDGATNEKLFF. The J gene is TRBJ1-4, the V gene TRBV5-1; D remains unclear. CDR1 is SGHRS and CDR2 is YFSETQ in the germline V gene. The CDR3 is 14 amino acids. V was pared by 5 bases and J by 0 bases, with 8 bases between.

A single count supports this clone. The chain uses TRBV18 and TRBJ1-1; 9 bases are a match to TRBD1. The CDR3 extends over 16 amino acids. The V and J ends lost 2 bases and 4 bases, in that order; junction bases with no gene match: 8. In germline, CDR1 is KGHSH, CDR2 LQKENI. This chain's CDR3 is CASSPTIDRGGTEAFF. The CDR3 DNA follows: TGTGCCAGCTCACCAACAATTGACAGGGGGGGCACTGAAGCTTTCTTT.

This sequence joins TRBV30 and TRBJ1-2; D may be TRBD1 (5 bases). In germline, CDR1 is GTSNPN, CDR2 SVGIG (reference sequence). Deletions cut 5 bases from V and 13 bases from J, with 17 bases between. The CDR3 extends over 11 amino acids. This chain's CDR3 is CAWDLRGSLTF. The CDR3 nucleotides read TGTGCCTGGGACCTTCGGGGGAGTCTCACCTTC. The full variable domain, in which reference TRBV30 and TRBJ1-2 provide the parts outside the CDR3, is SQTIHQWPATLVQPVGSPLSLECTVEGTSNPNLYWYRQAAGRGLQLLFYSVGIGQISSEVPQNLSASRPQDRQFILSSKKLLLSDSGFYLCAWDLRGSLTFGSGTRLTVV.

The chain links TRBV13 to TRBJ1-6, with a weak D call TRBD1 (5 bases). The CDR3 has 17 amino acids. V lost 1 base and J lost 0, with 10 bases in between. The V gene's germline CDR1 is PRHDT and CDR2 FYEKMQ (reference sequence). The CDR3 loop is CASSLVQGASYNSPLHF. For the CDR3, the DNA is TGTGCCAGCAGCTTAGTCCAGGGAGCCTCCTATAATTCACCCCTCCACTTT.

This rearrangement joins TRBV5-5 to TRBJ1-5; weak D call: TRBD1 (5 bases). V dropped 3 bases and J dropped 2 bases, with 12 bases sitting between them. Germline loops: CDR1 SGHKS, CDR2 YYEKEE (reference sequence). The CDR3 spans 15 residues. The CDR3 nucleotides read TGTGCCAGCAGCTCACAGGTACTACGCAATCAGCCCCAGCATTTT. Protein: CASSSQVLRNQPQHF.

The rearrangement uses TRBV10-1 and TRBJ1-3; no firm D call. This CDR3 region has 14 residues. V lost 8 bases, J lost 0 bases, and 11 bases lay in between. Germline CDR1 is WNHNN and CDR2 is SYGVQD (reference sequence). The CDR3 region has the DNA TGCGCCAGCCCCGGACGGGACTCTGGAAACACCATATATTTT. Amino acid sequence: CASPGRDSGNTIYF.

The chain combines TRBV13 with TRBJ2-1, with 11 bases that match TRBD2. V lost 0 bases to trimming and J lost 7 bases; unmatched junction nucleotides: 5. From germline, CDR1 is PRHDT and CDR2 FYEKMQ (reference sequence). The CDR3 is made up of 16 amino acids. DNA of the CDR3: TGTGCCAGCAGCTTAGGATATAGCGGGAGGGGTAATGAGCAGTTCTTC. Translation: CASSLGYSGRGNEQFF.

In its sample, this clone was seen once. The chain has TRBV18 and TRBJ1-6, with D perhaps TRBD1 (6 bases). Germline lookup yields CDR1 KGHSH and CDR2 LQKENI. Trimming shortened V by 2 bases and J by 8 bases, and 13 bases separated the two germline ends. The CDR3 is made up of 15 amino acids. CDR3 sequence (DNA): TGTGCCAGCTCACCAGATGAAAACAGGGATTCACCCCTCCACTTT. Translating it yields CASSPDENRDSPLHF.

This chain connects TRBV6-1 to TRBJ1-6; D is unclear. The CDR3 sequence is 15 residues long. Between the trimmed V and J ends, which lost 3 bases and 7 bases, there was a span of 13 bases. Germline V gene lookup returns CDR1 MNHNS and CDR2 SASEGT. The CDR3 reads CASSEEVTNNSPLHF. The CDR3 DNA follows: TGTGCCAGCAGTGAGGAGGTAACAAACAATTCACCCCTCCACTTT.

The chain combines TRBV29-1 with TRBJ2-7; the match to TRBD1 covers 8 bases. V lost 4 bases, J lost 0 bases, and 5 bases stayed unmatched. The CDR3 runs 14 residues. Germline lookup yields CDR1 SQVTM and CDR2 ANQGSEA. In nucleotides, the CDR3 is TGCAGCGTTGTAAGACAGGGGAGCTCCTACGAGCAGTACTTC. Residues: CSVVRQGSSYEQYF.

The rearrangement uses TRBV7-8 and TRBJ2-1; no reliable D call. The CDR3 totals 13 residues. Germline CDR1 is SGHVS and CDR2 is FQNEAQ. The V and J ends lost 0 bases and 4 bases respectively, with 4 bases between them. CDR3 sequence: CASSLALYNEQFF. For the CDR3, the DNA is TGTGCCAGCAGCTTAGCGCTGTACAATGAGCAGTTCTTC.